The rows below give T cell receptor beta chains drawn from one sample of a study of chemoradiotherapy in HPV16-positive cancers. The protocol was immunoSEQ multiplex PCR, while the TCRdb copy is restricted to in-frame clones and leaves out a portion. The table shows 5,200 or so clones, with more than 60% occurring only once. Sequenced here: tumor tissue, sampled from a patient who underwent chemoradiotherapy. The origin of the receptors is a human donor with HPV-associated anogenital cancer. Each CDR3 is given with its conserved first and last residue. A D gene is named only where the DNA matches it firmly. Clone sizes are given selectively: once, few, many, or a class where the clone is expanded.

NA | TRBJ1-2 | once | TRBV7-2 | CASSSTELLYGYTF | TGTGCCAGCAGCTCGACAGAACTCCTCTATGGCTACACCTTC
TRBD2 | TRBJ2-3 | NA | TRBV7-9 | CASSSTSGGLTDTQYF | TGTGCCAGCAGTAGTACTAGCGGGGGGCTCACAGATACGCAGTATTTT
TRBD1 | TRBJ1-2 | NA | TRBV2 | CASSLFPGQDGYTF | TGTGCCAGCAGTCTATTCCCGGGACAGGATGGCTACACCTTC
NA | TRBJ2-5 | NA | TRBV2 | CASSEEGGANRYF | TGTGCCAGCAGTGAAGAGGGGGGTGCCAATCGGTACTTC
NA | TRBJ1-1 | few | TRBV6-5 | CASSYRLRSGNTEAFF | TGTGCCAGCAGTTACCGCCTCCGTTCCGGGAACACTGAAGCTTTCTTT
NA | TRBJ1-6 | NA | TRBV10-2 | CASSAPGYSPLHF | TGCGCCAGCAGTGCCCCAGGGTACTCACCCCTCCACTTT
TRBD2 | TRBJ2-7 | NA | TRBV9 | CASSVEGSGSYEQYF | TGTGCCAGCAGCGTAGAGGGTAGCGGGAGCTACGAGCAGTACTTC
TRBD2 | TRBJ2-7 | NA | TRBV6-1 | CASTTSGKTEQYF | TGTGCCAGCACTACTAGCGGGAAGACCGAGCAGTACTTC
NA | TRBJ1-1 | few | TRBV2 | CASRGGDKTEAFF | TGTGCCAGCAGGGGTGGGGATAAGACTGAAGCTTTCTTT
TRBD1 | TRBJ1-5 | NA | TRBV29-1 | CSVSTGDQPQHF | TGCAGCGTCTCGACAGGGGATCAGCCCCAGCATTTT
TRBD1 | TRBJ2-7 | NA | TRBV6-6 | CASSPGTGYSYEQYF | TGTGCCAGCAGTCCCGGGACAGGGTACTCCTACGAGCAGTACTTC
NA | TRBJ1-1 | few | TRBV25-1 | CASNPRGGTEAFF | TGTGCCAGCAATCCCCGGGGGGGCACTGAAGCTTTCTTT
NA | TRBJ1-4 | NA | TRBV7-2 | CASSLGEQGVGEKLFF | TGTGCCAGCAGCTTAGGGGAACAGGGAGTCGGCGAAAAACTGTTTTTT
NA | TRBJ1-4 | NA | TRBV6-5 | CASGEGGEKLFF | TGTGCCAGCGGGGAGGGCGGTGAAAAACTGTTTTTT
NA | TRBJ1-4 | once | TRBV20-1 | CSAVLNEKLFF | TGCAGTGCTGTACTTAATGAAAAACTGTTTTTT
NA | TRBJ2-5 | NA | TRBV5-6 | CASSLYRGDSQETQYF | TGTGCCAGCAGCTTGTACCGGGGGGACAGCCAAGAGACCCAGTACTTC
NA | TRBJ2-3 | NA | TRBV9 | CASSVVGSITDTQYF | TGTGCCAGCAGCGTAGTAGGATCTATCACAGATACGCAGTATTTT
NA | TRBJ2-5 | NA | TRBV15 | CATSRDIGEETQYF | TGTGCCACCAGCAGAGATATAGGGGAAGAGACCCAGTACTTC
NA | TRBJ1-1 | NA | TRBV19 | CASSMQGGTEAFF | TGTGCCAGTAGTATGCAGGGAGGAACTGAAGCTTTCTTT
NA | TRBJ1-1 | NA | TRBV5-1 | CASSLNTEAFF | TGCGCCAGCAGTCTCAACACTGAAGCTTTCTTT
NA | TRBJ2-7 | NA | TRBV19 | CASSGTNIGEQYF | TGTGCCAGTAGTGGTACAAATATAGGCGAGCAGTACTTC
NA | TRBJ1-4 | NA | TRBV28 | CASSFPVVEKLFF | TGTGCCAGCAGTTTCCCGGTTGTGGAAAAACTGTTTTTT
NA | TRBJ2-3 | NA | TRBV21-1 | CASSKERQRDTDTQYF | TGTGCCAGCAGCAAAGAACGACAGAGAGACACAGATACGCAGTATTTT
TRBD1 | TRBJ2-1 | NA | TRBV18 | CASSPLQGQGSYNEQFF | TGTGCCAGCTCACCCTTGCAGGGACAGGGCTCCTACAATGAGCAGTTCTTC
NA | TRBJ1-2 | once | TRBV18 | CASSSSHLAGEGYTF | TGTGCCAGCTCATCGAGCCATCTTGCAGGGGAGGGCTACACCTTC
NA | TRBJ1-1 | NA | TRBV27 | CASSLLGSRTEAFF | TGTGCCAGCAGTTTATTGGGGAGTCGCACTGAAGCTTTCTTT
NA | TRBJ1-1 | NA | TRBV6-1 | CASSGQADTEAFF | TGTGCCAGCAGTGGACAGGCGGACACTGAAGCTTTCTTT
NA | TRBJ2-7 | NA | TRBV30 | CARLDGDEQYF | TGTGCCAGACTGGATGGCGACGAGCAGTACTTC
TRBD2 | TRBJ2-5 | once | TRBV2 | CASSRGGGTETQYF | TGTGCCAGCAGTCGGGGCGGGGGGACCGAGACCCAGTACTTC
NA | TRBJ2-3 | NA | TRBV5-1 | CASSLVDTQYF | TGCGCCAGCAGCTTGGTAGATACGCAGTATTTT
NA | TRBJ2-7 | NA | TRBV28 | CASAIQGGIPYEQYF | TGTGCCAGCGCGATTCAGGGGGGGATCCCCTACGAGCAGTACTTC
NA | TRBJ2-2 | NA | TRBV7-2 | CASSPESVSTGELFF | TGTGCCAGCAGCCCTGAATCAGTTTCCACCGGGGAGCTGTTTTTT
NA | TRBJ1-5 | large | TRBV6-5 | CASSPISGGNQPQHF | TGTGCCAGCAGTCCTATCTCGGGGGGCAATCAGCCCCAGCATTTT
NA | TRBJ2-3 | once | TRBV18 | CASSESSGSTDTQYF | TGTGCCAGCTCAGAGTCTAGTGGGAGCACAGATACGCAGTATTTT
NA | TRBJ1-5 | NA | TRBV7-9 | CASSSTDQPQHF | TGTGCCAGCAGCTCAACAGACCAGCCCCAGCATTTT
NA | TRBJ2-3 | NA | TRBV11-2 | CASSFRGSGGGRADTQYF | TGTGCCAGCAGCTTTAGGGGTTCGGGCGGGGGCCGTGCAGATACGCAGTATTTT
NA | TRBJ2-2 | NA | TRBV18 | CASPPPGHPTGELFF | TGTGCCAGCCCACCCCCGGGACACCCCACCGGGGAGCTGTTTTTT
NA | TRBJ1-1 | few | TRBV11-2 | CASSLGSYSEAFF | TGTGCCAGCAGCTTAGGGTCGTACAGTGAAGCTTTCTTT